A selection of T cell receptor beta chains follows, all from one sample in a study of T cells in Graves' hyperthyroidism and ophthalmopathy. TCRdb independently ran MiXCR on the multiplex PCR reads; one entry per CDR3 protein. This table holds more than 500,000 distinct CDR3 sequences, roughly a sixth found once. Material: blood. These receptors were obtained from a woman aged 25-40 years with Graves' ophthalmopathy. CDR3s include the opening cysteine and the closing phenylalanine or tryptophan. The D gene is left open where the match is weak. Only part of the rows carry a size: once, few, many, or a class if the clone is expanded.

d_gene,abundance,v_gene,j_gene,CDR3aa,CDR3nt
NA,NA,TRBV6-2/TRBV6-3,TRBJ2-4,CASNGHGAKNIQYF,TGTGCCAGCAATGGCCACGGCGCCAAAAACATTCAGTACTTC
NA,many,TRBV28,TRBJ1-2,CASTQDLPDGYTF,TGTGCCAGCACTCAGGACCTACCCGATGGCTACACCTTC
TRBD1,few,TRBV7-6,TRBJ2-1,CASSSAQGNPEQFF,TGTGCCAGCAGCTCTGCACAGGGGAATCCTGAGCAGTTCTTC
NA,few,TRBV24-1,TRBJ2-5,CATSDFRIQETQYF,TGTGCCACCAGTGATTTCAGGATCCAAGAGACCCAGTACTTC
NA,NA,TRBV6-6,TRBJ2-7,CASSYSPGPSAEQYF,TGTGCCAGCAGTTACTCTCCGGGACCAAGTGCCGAGCAGTACTTC
TRBD1,many,TRBV5-1,TRBJ2-1,CASSLMGQGASNEQFF,TGCGCCAGCAGCTTGATGGGACAGGGGGCGTCCAATGAGCAGTTCTTC
TRBD1,NA,TRBV30,TRBJ1-2,CAWSPGTDYGYTF,TGTGCCTGGAGTCCCGGGACAGACTATGGCTACACCTTC
NA,few,TRBV10-3,TRBJ2-1,CAISAVVTSSYNEQFF,TGTGCCATCAGTGCGGTAGTTACGAGCTCCTACAATGAGCAGTTCTTC
TRBD2,NA,TRBV7-2,TRBJ2-4,CASSPREGRAKNIQYF,TGTGCCAGCAGCCCAAGGGAGGGGCGAGCCAAAAACATTCAGTACTTC
TRBD2,NA,TRBV19,TRBJ2-1,CASMTSGSYNEQFF,TGTGCCAGCATGACTAGCGGTTCCTACAATGAGCAGTTCTTC
NA,NA,TRBV6-2/TRBV6-3,TRBJ2-2,CASSYFGGATGELFF,TGTGCCAGCAGTTACTTCGGCGGGGCAACCGGGGAGCTGTTTTTT
NA,many,TRBV7-2,TRBJ2-7,CASSQIKSYEQYF,TGTGCCAGCAGCCAAATAAAATCCTACGAGCAGTACTTC
NA,NA,TRBV2,TRBJ1-4,CASSEEGGAVNVVVFF,TGTGCCAGCAGTGAGGAGGGGGGGGCCGTAAATGTGGTGGTGTTTTTT
NA,NA,TRBV6-1,TRBJ1-5,CASSEGYDQPQHF,TGTGCCAGCAGTGAAGGATATGATCAGCCCCAGCATTTT
NA,few,TRBV6-5,TRBJ2-7,CASSYGQGLYEQYF,TGTGCCAGCAGTTACGGGCAGGGACTCTACGAGCAGTACTTC
TRBD1,many,TRBV3-1,TRBJ2-7,CASSLPGQGIDEQYF,TGTGCCAGCAGCCTACCGGGACAGGGGATCGACGAGCAGTACTTC
TRBD1,many,TRBV12-3/TRBV12-4,TRBJ1-5,CASSRDRDQPQHF,TGTGCCAGCAGCCGAGACAGGGACCAGCCCCAGCATTTT
TRBD2,NA,TRBV28,TRBJ2-7,CASSRTGTSGSTNEQYF,TGTGCCAGCAGTAGAACCGGGACTAGCGGGAGTACAAACGAGCAGTACTTC
NA,many,TRBV20-1,TRBJ2-3,CSALPGLLPSDTQYF,TGCAGTGCATTACCGGGACTCCTACCGTCGGATACGCAGTATTTT
NA,few,TRBV6-5,TRBJ1-3,CASSYSRSLSGNTIYF,TGTGCCAGCAGTTACTCTAGGTCACTCTCTGGAAACACCATATATTTT
NA,NA,TRBV20-1,TRBJ2-7,CSAIGAIHEQYF,TGCAGTGCTATCGGGGCTATACACGAGCAGTACTTC
NA,few,TRBV20-1,TRBJ2-2,CSAPLSGTTGELFF,TGCAGTGCTCCTCTCTCCGGAACCACCGGGGAGCTGTTTTTT
NA,many,TRBV11-2,TRBJ1-2,CASSPWAGLGYTF,TGTGCCAGCAGCCCGTGGGCCGGGCTGGGCTACACCTTC
TRBD1,NA,TRBV4-3,TRBJ2-2,CASSHRTGYTGELFF,TGCGCCAGCAGCCACAGGACAGGGTACACCGGGGAGCTGTTTTTT
TRBD1,NA,TRBV4-2,TRBJ1-6,CASSQETGVNSPLHF,TGTGCCAGCAGCCAAGAGACAGGGGTCAATTCACCCCTCCACTTT
NA,NA,TRBV19,TRBJ1-5,CASSMSVNQPQHF,TGTGCCAGTAGTATGTCAGTTAATCAGCCCCAGCATTTT
NA,many,TRBV28,TRBJ2-7,CASSRQHPRDPYSYEQYF,TGTGCCAGCAGCCGACAGCATCCTAGAGACCCTTACTCCTACGAGCAGTACTTC
NA,many,TRBV28,TRBJ2-1,CASSLLAVSSYNEQFF,TGTGCCAGCAGTTTATTGGCGGTAAGCTCCTACAATGAGCAGTTCTTC
TRBD2,many,TRBV3-1,TRBJ2-1,CASSQRTSGANEQFF,TGTGCCAGCAGCCAACGGACTAGCGGGGCCAATGAGCAGTTCTTC
TRBD1,many,TRBV25-1,TRBJ2-1,CASSKRQGIHEQFF,TGTGCCAGCAGTAAGAGACAGGGGATCCATGAGCAGTTCTTC
NA,many,TRBV12-3/TRBV12-4,TRBJ2-7,CASSAAGPYEQYF,TGTGCCAGCAGTGCTGCAGGGCCCTACGAGCAGTACTTC
TRBD2,NA,TRBV7-3,TRBJ2-1,CASSHLAGEENEQFF,TGTGCCAGCAGCCATCTAGCGGGAGAGGAAAATGAGCAGTTCTTC
NA,NA,TRBV11-1,TRBJ2-2,CASSLEFSAVNTGELFF,TGTGCCAGCAGCTTAGAATTCTCTGCGGTCAACACCGGGGAGCTGTTTTTT
NA,NA,TRBV9,TRBJ2-3,CASSVARSTDTQYF,TGTGCCAGCAGCGTAGCTAGGAGCACAGATACGCAGTATTTT
NA,many,TRBV7-9,TRBJ2-7,CASSFASYEQYF,TGTGCCAGCAGCTTTGCCTCCTACGAGCAGTACTTC
NA,few,TRBV29-1,TRBJ2-5,CSVDLTETQYF,TGCAGCGTTGACCTAACAGAGACCCAGTACTTC
NA,few,TRBV7-6,TRBJ1-1,CASSSEIGTLMNTEAFF,TGTGCCAGCAGCTCCGAAATCGGGACACTCATGAACACTGAAGCTTTCTTT
TRBD2,many,TRBV5-1,TRBJ2-1,CASMGLADNEQFF,TGCGCCAGCATGGGACTAGCGGACAATGAGCAGTTCTTC
TRBD2,NA,TRBV3-1,TRBJ2-3,CASSPRTSGRASDTQYF,TGTGCCAGCAGCCCCCGGACTAGCGGGAGGGCCTCAGATACGCAGTATTTT
NA,NA,TRBV12-3/TRBV12-4,TRBJ1-2,CASSLTYGYTF,TGTGCCAGCAGTTTGACGTATGGCTACACCTTC
TRBD2,many,TRBV20-1,TRBJ2-7,CSARVAGGPSLGGEQYF,TGCAGTGCTAGAGTAGCGGGAGGGCCCTCCTTAGGAGGCGAGCAGTACTTC
TRBD2,NA,TRBV20-1,TRBJ2-1,CSAKPAGGSYNEQFF,TGCAGTGCTAAGCCCGCGGGAGGGTCGTACAATGAGCAGTTCTTC
NA,few,TRBV7-9,TRBJ1-6,CASSLDGGYNSPLHF,TGTGCCAGCAGCTTGGACGGAGGATATAATTCACCCCTCCACTTT
NA,many,TRBV30,TRBJ1-3,CARSRGGLGNTIYF,TGTGCCAGGTCGCGGGGGGGCCTTGGAAACACCATATATTTT
NA,many,TRBV6-1,TRBJ2-5,CASRDVRYQETQYF,TGTGCCAGCCGGGACGTAAGGTACCAAGAGACCCAGTACTTC
TRBD2,NA,TRBV7-9,TRBJ2-4,CASSDGRGNIQYF,TGTGCCAGCAGCGACGGGAGGGGAAACATTCAGTACTTC